The T cell receptor beta chain under discussion was sequenced for a study of blood T cells in healthy people across ages. Caucasian, healthy and from Russia, the donors were aged between roughly 6 and 95. Researchers report isolating at least 7 million PBMCs per sample. As regards this clonotype: Its cognate antigen is unknown.

Primers used in a second PCR of about 6 to 11 cycles were a sample-barcoded 5' primer and a J-beta primer mix. All samples gave at least 3 million CDR3-containing paired-end reads. In TCRdb, the 5' RACE reads were re-called with MiXCR into one record per CDR3 protein. The sample lists roughly 700,000 distinct CDR3 sequences; around 32% were seen once. Study-wide results and limits: Among T cells, TCR beta diversity per million cells dropped roughly linearly as age rose.

The TCR sequence derives from a woman aged 80 or older in good health. The sample was blood.

CDR3 in DNA: TGTGCCAGCAGCTCCGCTATGGGGGGAAACACCGGGGAGCTGTTTTTT. The encoded protein is CASSSAMGGNTGELFF. The chain employs TRBV7-2 and TRBJ2-2; weak D call: TRBD2 (6 bases). The CDR3 spans 16 residues. V lost 4 bases, J lost 2 bases, and 14 bases lay in between. The germline V gene encodes CDR1 SGHTA and CDR2 FQGNSA.